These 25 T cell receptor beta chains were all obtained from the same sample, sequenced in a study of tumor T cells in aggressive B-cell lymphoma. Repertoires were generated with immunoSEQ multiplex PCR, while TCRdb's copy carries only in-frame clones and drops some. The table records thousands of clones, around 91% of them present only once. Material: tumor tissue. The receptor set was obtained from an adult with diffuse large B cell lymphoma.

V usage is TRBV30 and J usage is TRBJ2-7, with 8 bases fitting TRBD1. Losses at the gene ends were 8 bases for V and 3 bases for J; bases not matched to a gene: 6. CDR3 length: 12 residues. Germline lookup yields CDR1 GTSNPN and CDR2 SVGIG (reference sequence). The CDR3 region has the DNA TGTGCCGCCCGGGACAGGTTCTACGAGCAGTACTTC. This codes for CAARDRFYEQYF.

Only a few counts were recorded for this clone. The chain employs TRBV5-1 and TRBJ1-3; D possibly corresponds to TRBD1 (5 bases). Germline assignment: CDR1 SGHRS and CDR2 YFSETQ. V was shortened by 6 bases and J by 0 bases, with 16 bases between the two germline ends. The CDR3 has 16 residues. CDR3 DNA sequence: TGCGCCAGCACCCAGGGTCCCCGTTCCTCTGGAAACACCATATATTTT. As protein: CASTQGPRSSGNTIYF. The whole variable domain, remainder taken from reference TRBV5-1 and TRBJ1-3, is KAGVTQTPRYLIKTRGQQVTLSCSPISGHRSVSWYQQTPGQGLQFLFEYFSETQRNKGNFPGRFSGRQFSNSRSEMNVSTLELGDSALYLCASTQGPRSSGNTIYFGEGSWLTVV.

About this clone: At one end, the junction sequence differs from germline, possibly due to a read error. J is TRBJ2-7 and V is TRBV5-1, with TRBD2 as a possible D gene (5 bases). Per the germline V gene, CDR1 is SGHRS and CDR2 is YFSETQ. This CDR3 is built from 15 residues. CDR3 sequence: CASSLVGIVGSVRDF. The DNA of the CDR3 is TGCGCCAGCAGCTTGGTCGGGATTGTGGGGTCCGTGAGGGACTTC.

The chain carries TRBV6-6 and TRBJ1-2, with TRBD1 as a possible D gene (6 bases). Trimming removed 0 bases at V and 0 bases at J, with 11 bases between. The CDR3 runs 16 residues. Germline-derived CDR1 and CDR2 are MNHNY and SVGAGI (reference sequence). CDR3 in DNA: TGTGCCAGCAGTTACTCGAGAGGGGGAGCTAACTATGGCTACACCTTC. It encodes CASSYSRGGANYGYTF.

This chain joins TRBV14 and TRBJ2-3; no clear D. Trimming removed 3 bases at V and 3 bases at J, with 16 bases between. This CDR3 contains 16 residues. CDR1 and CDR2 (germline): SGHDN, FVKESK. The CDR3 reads CASSQGEYITTDTQYF. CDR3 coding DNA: TGTGCCAGCAGCCAGGGCGAGTATATTACTACAGATACGCAGTATTTT.

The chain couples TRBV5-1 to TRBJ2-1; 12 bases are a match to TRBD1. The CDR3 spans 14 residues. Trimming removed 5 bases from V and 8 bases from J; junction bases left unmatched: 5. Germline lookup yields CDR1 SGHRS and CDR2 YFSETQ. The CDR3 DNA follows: TGCGCCAGCAGGGGGACAGGGGGCTTCGATGAGCAGTTCTTC. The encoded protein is CASRGTGGFDEQFF.

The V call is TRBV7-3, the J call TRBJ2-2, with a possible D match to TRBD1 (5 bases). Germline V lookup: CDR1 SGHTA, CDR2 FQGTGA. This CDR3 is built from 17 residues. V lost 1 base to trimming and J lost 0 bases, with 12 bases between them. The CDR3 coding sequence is TGTGCCAGCAGCTTAAATCATCAGGGATCGAACACCGGGGAGCTGTTTTTT. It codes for CASSLNHQGSNTGELFF.

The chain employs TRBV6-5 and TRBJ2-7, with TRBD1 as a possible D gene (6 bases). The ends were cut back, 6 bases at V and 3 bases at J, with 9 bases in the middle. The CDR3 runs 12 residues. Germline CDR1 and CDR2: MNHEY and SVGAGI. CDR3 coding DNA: TGTGCCAGCAGCAAGGACAGCTACGAGCAGTACTTC. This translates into CASSKDSYEQYF.

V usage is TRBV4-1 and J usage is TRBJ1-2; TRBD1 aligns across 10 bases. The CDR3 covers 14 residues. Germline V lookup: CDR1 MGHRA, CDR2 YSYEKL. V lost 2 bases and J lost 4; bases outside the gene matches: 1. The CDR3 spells CASSQRTGGYGYTF. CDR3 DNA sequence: TGCGCCAGCAGCCAACGGACAGGGGGCTATGGCTACACCTTC.

The CDR3 DNA follows: TGTGCCAGCAGCTCGACAGGGGACCAAGAGACCCAGTACTTC. It yields the protein CASSSTGDQETQYF. The V gene is TRBV11-3, the J gene TRBJ2-5, with 8 bases lining up with TRBD1. The length of the CDR3 is 14 residues. V dropped 4 bases and J dropped 0; count of bases not matched to a gene: 1. Germline V CDR1 and CDR2: SGHNT, YENEEA.

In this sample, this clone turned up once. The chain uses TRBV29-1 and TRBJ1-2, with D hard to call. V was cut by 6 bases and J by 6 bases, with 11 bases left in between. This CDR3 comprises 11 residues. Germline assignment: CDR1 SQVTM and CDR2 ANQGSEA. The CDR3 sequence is CSVDRGDGYTF. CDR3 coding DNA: TGCAGCGTCGACCGGGGTGATGGCTACACCTTC.

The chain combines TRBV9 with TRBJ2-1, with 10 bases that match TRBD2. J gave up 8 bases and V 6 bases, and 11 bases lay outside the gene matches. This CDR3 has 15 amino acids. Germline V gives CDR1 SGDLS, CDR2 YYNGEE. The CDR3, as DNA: TGTGCCAGCAATGAAGCGGGAGGGGGGTACGATGAGCAGTTCTTC. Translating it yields CASNEAGGGYDEQFF.

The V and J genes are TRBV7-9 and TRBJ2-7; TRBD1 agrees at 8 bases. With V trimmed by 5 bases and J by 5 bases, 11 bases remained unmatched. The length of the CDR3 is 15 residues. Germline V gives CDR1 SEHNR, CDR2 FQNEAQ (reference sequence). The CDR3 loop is CASSLQGAPSNEQYF. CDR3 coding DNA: TGTGCCAGCAGCCTCCAGGGGGCCCCTTCCAACGAGCAGTACTTC.

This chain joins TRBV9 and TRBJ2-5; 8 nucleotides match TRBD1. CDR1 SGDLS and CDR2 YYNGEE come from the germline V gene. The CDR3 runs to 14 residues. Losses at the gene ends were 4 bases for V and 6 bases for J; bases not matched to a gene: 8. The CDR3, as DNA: TGTGCCAGCAGCAAGGACAGGGTCTCTAAGACCCAGTACTTC. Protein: CASSKDRVSKTQYF. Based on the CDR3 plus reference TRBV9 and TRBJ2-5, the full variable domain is DSGVTQTPKHLITATGQRVTLRCSPRSGDLSVYWYQQSLDQGLQFLIQYYNGEERAKGNILERFSAQQFPDLHSELNLSSLELGDSALYFCASSKDRVSKTQYFGPGTRLLVL.

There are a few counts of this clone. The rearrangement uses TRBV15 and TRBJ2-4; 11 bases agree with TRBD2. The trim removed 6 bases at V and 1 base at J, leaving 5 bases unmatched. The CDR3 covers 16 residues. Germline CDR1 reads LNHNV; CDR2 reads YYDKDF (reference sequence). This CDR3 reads CATRLAGGIAKNIQYF. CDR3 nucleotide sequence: TGTGCCACCAGGCTAGCGGGAGGTATTGCCAAAAACATTCAGTACTTC.

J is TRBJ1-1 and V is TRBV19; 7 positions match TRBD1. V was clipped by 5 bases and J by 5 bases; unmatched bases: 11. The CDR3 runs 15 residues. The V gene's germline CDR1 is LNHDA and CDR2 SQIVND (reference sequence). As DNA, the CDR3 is TGTGCCAGTAGTCCTCGGGACAGAGGGAATACTGAAGCTTTCTTT. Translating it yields CASSPRDRGNTEAFF.

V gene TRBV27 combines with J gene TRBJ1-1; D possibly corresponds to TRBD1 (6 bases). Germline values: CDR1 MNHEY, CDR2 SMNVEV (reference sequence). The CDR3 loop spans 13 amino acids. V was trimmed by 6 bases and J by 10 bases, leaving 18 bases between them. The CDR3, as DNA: TGTGCCAGCAGCGACACAGGGTCCCCCGGAGCTTTCTTT. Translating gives CASSDTGSPGAFF.

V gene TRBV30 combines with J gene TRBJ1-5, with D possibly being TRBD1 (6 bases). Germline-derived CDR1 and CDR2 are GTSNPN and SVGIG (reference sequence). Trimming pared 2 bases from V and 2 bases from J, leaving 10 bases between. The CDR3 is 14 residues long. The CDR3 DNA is TGTGCCTGGAGTCTGGACAGTGGCAATCAGCCCCAGCATTTT. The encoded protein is CAWSLDSGNQPQHF.

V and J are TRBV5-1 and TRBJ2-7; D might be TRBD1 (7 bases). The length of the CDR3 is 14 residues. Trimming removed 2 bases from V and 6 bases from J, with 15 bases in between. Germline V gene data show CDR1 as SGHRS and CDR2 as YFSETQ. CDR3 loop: CASSFAGQSIEQYF. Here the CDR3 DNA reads TGCGCCAGCAGCTTCGCGGGACAGTCTATCGAGCAGTACTTC.

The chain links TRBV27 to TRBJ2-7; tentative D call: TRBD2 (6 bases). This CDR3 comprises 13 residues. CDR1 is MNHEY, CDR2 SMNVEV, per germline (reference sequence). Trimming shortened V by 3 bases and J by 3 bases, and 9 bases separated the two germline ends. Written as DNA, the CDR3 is TGTGCCAGCAGTTTGGGACTCCACTACGAGCAGTACTTC. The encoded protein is CASSLGLHYEQYF.

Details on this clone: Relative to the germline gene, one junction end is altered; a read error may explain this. The CDR3 bases are TGTGCTAGCAGCCCAACTAGCGGGCGGTTCTCCTACGAGCAGTACTTC. Protein product: CASSPTSGRFSYEQYF. This chain uses TRBV5-6 with TRBJ2-7; 9 bases agree with TRBD2. The CDR3 is made up of 16 amino acids. Germline CDR1 and CDR2: SGHDT and YYEEEE. The full variable domain, rest sourced from reference TRBV5-6 and TRBJ2-7, is DAGVTQSPTHLIKTRGQQVTLRCSPKSGHDTVSWYQQALGQGPQFIFQYYEEEERQRGNFPDRFSGHQFPNYSSELNVNALLLGDSALYLCASSPTSGRFSYEQYFGPGTRLTVT.

The DNA for the CDR3 is TGCGCCAGCGGGGCAGGGTTCTGGGCGGATGGCTACACCTTC. This sequence encodes CASGAGFWADGYTF. This chain connects TRBV5-1 to TRBJ1-2; D perhaps matches TRBD1 (5 bases). Germline V gene lookup returns CDR1 SGHRS and CDR2 YFSETQ. Deletions cut 7 bases from V and 6 bases from J, with 19 bases between. The CDR3 consists of 14 residues.

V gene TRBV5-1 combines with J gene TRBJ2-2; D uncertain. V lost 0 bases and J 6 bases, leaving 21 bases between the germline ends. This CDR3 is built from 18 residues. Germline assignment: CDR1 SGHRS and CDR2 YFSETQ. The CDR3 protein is CASSLAFSHLAAPGELFF. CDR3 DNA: TGCGCCAGCAGCTTGGCCTTCTCGCACCTTGCGGCCCCCGGGGAGCTGTTTTTT.

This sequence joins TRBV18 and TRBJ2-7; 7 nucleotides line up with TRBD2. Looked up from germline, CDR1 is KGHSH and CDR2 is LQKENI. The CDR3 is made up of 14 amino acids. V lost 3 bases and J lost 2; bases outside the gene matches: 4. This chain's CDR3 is CASSPGLSTYEQYF. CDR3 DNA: TGTGCCAGCTCACCGGGACTATCGACCTACGAGCAGTACTTC. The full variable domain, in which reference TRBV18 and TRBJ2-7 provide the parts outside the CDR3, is NAGVMQNPRHLVRRRGQEARLRCSPMKGHSHVYWYRQLPEEGLKFMVYLQKENIIDESGMPKERFSAEFPKEGPSILRIQQVVRGDSAAYFCASSPGLSTYEQYFGPGTRLTVT.

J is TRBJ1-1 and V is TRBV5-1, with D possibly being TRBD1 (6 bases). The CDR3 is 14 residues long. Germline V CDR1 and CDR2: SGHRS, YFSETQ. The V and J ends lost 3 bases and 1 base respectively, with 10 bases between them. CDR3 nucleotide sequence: TGCGCCAGCAGCTATCTGGGACAGAACACTGAAGCTTTCTTT. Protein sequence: CASSYLGQNTEAFF.